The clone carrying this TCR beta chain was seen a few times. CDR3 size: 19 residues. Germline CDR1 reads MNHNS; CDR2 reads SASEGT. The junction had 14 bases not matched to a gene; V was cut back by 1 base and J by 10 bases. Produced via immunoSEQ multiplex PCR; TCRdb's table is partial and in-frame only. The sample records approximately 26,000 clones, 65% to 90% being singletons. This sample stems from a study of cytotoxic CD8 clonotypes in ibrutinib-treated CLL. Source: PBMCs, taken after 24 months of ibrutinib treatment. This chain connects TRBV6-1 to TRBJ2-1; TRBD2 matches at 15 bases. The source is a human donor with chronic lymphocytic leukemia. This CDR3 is CASSEGPQKPGLAGGEQFF. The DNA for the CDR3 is TGTGCCAGCAGTGAAGGGCCACAGAAACCGGGACTAGCGGGGGGCGAGCAGTTCTTC.